Detailed here is one T cell receptor (beta chain). V was shortened by 4 bases and J by 4 bases, with 20 bases between the two germline ends. Per germline, CDR1 SGHAT and CDR2 FQNNGV. The CDR3 loop spans 16 amino acids. Sequencing used immunoSEQ multiplex PCR; TCRdb keeps in-frame clones, though not all of them. The sample consists of approximately 13,000 clones, around 74% of them appearing once. This entry belongs to a study of somatic mutations in cytotoxic T cells in rheumatoid arthritis. Sequences were obtained from CD8+ T cells sorted from blood. This chain joins TRBV11-2 and TRBJ2-7; the D gene is possibly TRBD2 (5 bases). The sequence derives from a woman between 40 and 50 years old in good health. The CDR3 is CASSSAPSGSQYEQYF. The CDR3 region has the DNA TGTGCCAGCAGCTCCGCCCCCTCGGGGTCTCAATACGAGCAGTACTTC. The variable domain in full, completed from reference TRBV11-2 and TRBJ2-7, reads EAGVAQSPRYKIIEKRQSVAFWCNPISGHATLYWYQQILGQGPKLLIQFQNNGVVDDSQLPKDRFSAERLKGVDSTLKIQPAKLEDSAVYLCASSSAPSGSQYEQYFGPGTRLTVT.